The 7 T cell receptor beta chains reported below all come from one sample, sequenced in a study of CD8+ T cells in alopecia areata. cDNA reverse transcribed from extracted RNA served as the sequencing template. Using immunoSEQ multiplex PCR, the repertoire was profiled, and TCRdb retains in-frame clones only, with some absent. The sample records 150,000 to 250,000 clones, 58% being singletons. The sample's treatment: oral pan-JAK inhibitor, 5-10 mg twice daily. Sequenced material: CD4+ T cells sorted from blood, taken at week 24, from a patient treated with tofacitinib. Source of these receptors: a human donor with alopecia areata.

Note on this clone: Other DNA sequences within the sample encode an identical CDR3. The gene calls are TRBV5-1 and TRBJ2-2; D uncertain. Germline V CDR1 and CDR2: SGHRS, YFSETQ. V was shortened by 1 base and J by 7 bases, with 5 bases between the two germline ends. The CDR3 contains 12 residues. This CDR3 reads CASSLTDGELFF. The CDR3 DNA sequence: TGCGCCAGCAGCTTGACCGACGGGGAGCTGTTTTTT.

The rearrangement links TRBV15 to TRBJ2-2; TRBD2 agrees at 9 bases. Germline loops: CDR1 LNHNV, CDR2 YYDKDF (reference sequence). Unmatched junction bases numbered 2, after V lost 2 bases and J lost 1 base. This CDR3 spans 16 amino acids. The CDR3 coding sequence is TGTGCCACCAGCAGAAGAGCGGGAGGGAACACCGGGGAGCTGTTTTTT. Translating gives CATSRRAGGNTGELFF. Filled out from reference TRBV15 and TRBJ2-2, the complete variable domain reads DAMVIQNPRYQVTQFGKPVTLSCSQTLNHNVMYWYQQKSSQAPKLLFHYYDKDFNNEADTPDNFQSRRPNTSFCFLDIRSPGLGDTAMYLCATSRRAGGNTGELFFGEGSRLTVL.

This chain links TRBV7-2 with TRBJ2-6; D is uncertain. Trimming left V 1 base short and J 0 bases short, with 13 bases between. Germline CDR1 SGHTA, CDR2 FQGNSA. The CDR3 is 18 residues long. The CDR3 here is CASSLVPAISSGANVLTF. Here the CDR3 DNA reads TGTGCCAGCAGCTTAGTACCAGCAATTTCCTCTGGGGCCAACGTCCTGACTTTC.

The table lists this clone with a few counts. The V and J genes are TRBV6-1 and TRBJ2-5; D not resolved. Germline CDR1 MNHNS, CDR2 SASEGT. With 5 bases removed from V and 4 bases from J, the gap between germline ends came to 14 bases. The length of the CDR3 is 14 residues. The CDR3 loop is CASSWDVRGETQYF. CDR3 DNA: TGTGCCAGCAGTTGGGATGTCCGAGGAGAGACCCAGTACTTC.

This clone turned up a few times. The DNA of the CDR3 is TGCAGTGCCCAGAGGGGCTTTGAAGCTTTCTTT. This codes for CSAQRGFEAFF. The V gene is TRBV20-1, the J gene TRBJ1-1; tentatively, D is TRBD1 (5 bases). Trimming took off 6 bases at V and 7 bases at J, with 12 bases between the two ends. From germline, CDR1 is DFQATT and CDR2 SNEGSKA (reference sequence). The CDR3 contains 11 residues.

The chain joins TRBV29-1 to TRBJ2-3; TRBD2 agrees at 9 bases. Per the germline V gene, CDR1 is SQVTM and CDR2 is ANQGSEA. V dropped 3 bases and J dropped 3; count of bases not matched to a gene: 1. The CDR3 contains 13 residues. DNA for the CDR3: TGCAGCGTTGAGCGGGGGGGGACAGATACGCAGTATTTT. Amino acid sequence: CSVERGGTDTQYF.

The chain uses TRBV5-4 and TRBJ2-3; D call uncertain. From germline, CDR1 is SGHNT and CDR2 YYREEE (reference sequence). This CDR3 region has 13 residues. Trimming removed 4 bases at V and 9 bases at J, with 15 bases between. The CDR3 DNA follows: TGTGCCAGCAGCAGCCCCGGCCACTCAACGCAGTATTTT. It encodes CASSSPGHSTQYF.